Below are 3 T cell receptor beta chains sequenced from a single sample in a study of Ad26.COV2.S vaccination and SARS-CoV-2 variants. Treatment of the sample: 19 received Ad26.COV2.S at low or high dose, single or two shots; a few received placebo; per-sample allocation not given. Material that was analyzed had been drawn on day 63 after the first vaccine or placebo injection. Some clones are missing from TCRdb's copy, which holds only in-frame ones; the method was immunoSEQ multiplex PCR. The repertoire holds fewer than 400,000 clones, with just under 85% as singletons. The sequencing used peripheral blood, collected in a trial of Ad26.COV2.S vaccine versus placebo. Source of these receptors: a person aged 18-65 years who received the Ad26.COV2.S COVID-19 vaccine or a placebo.

This sequence joins TRBV28 and TRBJ1-1; no definite D call. Per the germline V gene, CDR1 is MDHEN and CDR2 is SYDVKM. There are 14 residues in the CDR3. V was pared by 5 bases and J by 0 bases, with 10 bases between. CDR3 coding DNA: TGTGCCAGCAGTCCGTTGTGGCTGAACACTGAAGCTTTCTTT. Translating it yields CASSPLWLNTEAFF. The variable domain in full, completed from reference TRBV28 and TRBJ1-1, reads DVKVTQSSRYLVKRTGEKVFLECVQDMDHENMFWYRQDPGLGLRLIYFSYDVKMKEKGDIPEGYSVSREKKERFSLILESASTNQTSMYLCASSPLWLNTEAFFGQGTRLTVV.

This chain uses TRBV5-1 with TRBJ1-2; D gene unclear. V was pared by 0 bases and J by 4 bases, with 10 bases between. Germline V gene sequence: CDR1 SGHRS, CDR2 YFSETQ. The CDR3 totals 14 residues. The CDR3 sequence: CASSLGEDLYGYTF. CDR3 DNA: TGCGCCAGCAGCTTGGGAGAAGATCTCTATGGCTACACCTTC.

This clone was picked up one time. The chain carries TRBV3-1 (or the pseudogene TRBV3-2) and TRBJ2-5, with TRBD2 matching over 11 bases. This CDR3 is built from 16 residues. Germline loops: CDR1 LGHDT, CDR2 YNNKEL (reference sequence). V shed 5 bases and J 2 bases; nucleotides not matched to a gene: 7. CDR3 protein: CASSFRLAGSQETQYF. The DNA of the CDR3 is TGTGCCAGCAGCTTCAGACTAGCGGGGTCGCAAGAGACCCAGTACTTC.